The 3 T cell receptor beta chains below come from one sample, sequenced in a study of human T cells and chemical hapten exposure. The time point is: patch test 1, 2 weeks after DPC sensitization. Treatment indicated: therapeutic diphenylcyclopropenone sensitization with weekly scalp DPC. TCRdb analysed the RACE reads with MiXCR anew, one entry per CDR3 protein. The sample yields 340,000 or so distinct CDR3 sequences, around 7% seen once. The specimen comprised whole blood, sampled in connection with sensitization to the hapten diphenylcyclopropenone (DPC). Source of these receptors: a woman between 18 and 30 years old with alopecia areata. Some clones in this sample may be carry-over from other donors' samples.

The J gene is TRBJ2-1, the V gene TRBV18; 10 nucleotides align to TRBD1. Germline V gives CDR1 KGHSH, CDR2 LQKENI. The CDR3 has 17 residues. Trimming at V came to 7 bases and at J to 7 bases, leaving 16 bases not matched to a gene. Here the CDR3 DNA reads TGTGCCAGCTTCACCGGAGCTGGAGGACAGGGGGGAAATGAGCAGTTCTTC. Its protein product is CASFTGAGGQGGNEQFF.

This clonotype showed up just a few times. The V call is TRBV7-2, the J call TRBJ1-4; D remains unclear. The CDR3 extends over 15 amino acids. The V gene's germline CDR1 is SGHTA and CDR2 FQGNSA. Trimming took 1 base from V and 10 from J, leaving 16 bases between them. DNA of the CDR3: TGTGCCAGCAGCTTAGTAGAATCGGGGAGAGGAAAACTGTTTTTT. Translated, it gives CASSLVESGRGKLFF.

The chain links TRBV2 to TRBJ1-5, with a tentative D call TRBD1 (5 bases). CDR3 length equals 14 residues. Germline V gene sequence: CDR1 SNHLY, CDR2 FYNNEI. The ends were cut back, 4 bases at V and 0 bases at J, with 7 bases in the middle. The CDR3 sequence is CASSGTTSNQPQHF. CDR3 DNA sequence: TGTGCCAGCAGTGGGACAACTAGCAATCAGCCCCAGCATTTT.